This T cell receptor (beta chain) was sequenced during a study of blood T cell repertoires in COVID-19. Study processing details: Estimated nucleated cell counts came from reference gene primer amplification. The method was immunoSEQ multiplex PCR; TCRdb's version includes in-frame clones alone and lacks a portion of them. V and J calls and clone size are copied from that table; D and trimming were computed from the DNA. The sample gives 90,000 to 150,000 clones, 85% of which show up once; approximately 11% is in the top ten. V shed 2 bases and J shed 9 bases, with 13 bases lying between them. CDR3 length: 13 amino acids. CDR1 is SGHDN, CDR2 FVKESK, per germline.

The sequencing input was peripheral blood. The gene calls are TRBV14 and TRBJ1-2; a weak D match, TRBD1 (5 bases). This receptor was taken from a man older than 75 with acute or convalescent COVID-19. CDR3 bases: TGTGCCAGCAGCCAAAGGGGAGGTCTCCGCTACACCTTC. It yields the protein CASSQRGGLRYTF.